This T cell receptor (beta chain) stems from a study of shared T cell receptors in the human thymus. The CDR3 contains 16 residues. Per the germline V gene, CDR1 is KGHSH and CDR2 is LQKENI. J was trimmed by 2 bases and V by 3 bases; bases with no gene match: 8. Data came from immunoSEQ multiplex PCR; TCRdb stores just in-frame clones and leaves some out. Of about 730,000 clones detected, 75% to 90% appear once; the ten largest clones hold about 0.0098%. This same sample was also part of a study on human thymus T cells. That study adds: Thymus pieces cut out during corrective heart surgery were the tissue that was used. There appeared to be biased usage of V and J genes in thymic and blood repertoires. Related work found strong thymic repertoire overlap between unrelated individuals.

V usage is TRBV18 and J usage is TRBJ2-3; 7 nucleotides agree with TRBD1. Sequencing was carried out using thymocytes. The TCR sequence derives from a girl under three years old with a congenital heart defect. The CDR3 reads CASSPHEGAFTDTQYF. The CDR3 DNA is TGTGCCAGCTCACCCCACGAGGGGGCATTCACAGATACGCAGTATTTT.